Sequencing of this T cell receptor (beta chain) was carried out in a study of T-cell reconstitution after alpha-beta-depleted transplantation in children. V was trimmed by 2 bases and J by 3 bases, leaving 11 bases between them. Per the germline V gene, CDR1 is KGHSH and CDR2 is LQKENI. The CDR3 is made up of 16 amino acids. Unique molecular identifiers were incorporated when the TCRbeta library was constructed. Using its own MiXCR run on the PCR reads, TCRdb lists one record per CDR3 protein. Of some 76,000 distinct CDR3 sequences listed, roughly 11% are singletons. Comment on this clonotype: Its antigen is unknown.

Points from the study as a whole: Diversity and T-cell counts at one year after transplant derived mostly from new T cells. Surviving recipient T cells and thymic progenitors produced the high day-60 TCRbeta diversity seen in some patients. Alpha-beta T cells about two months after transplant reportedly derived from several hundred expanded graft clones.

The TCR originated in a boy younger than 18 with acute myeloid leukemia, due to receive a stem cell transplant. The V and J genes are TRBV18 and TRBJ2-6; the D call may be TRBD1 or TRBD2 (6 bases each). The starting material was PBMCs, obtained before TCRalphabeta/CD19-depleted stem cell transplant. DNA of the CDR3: TGTGCCAGCTCACCAAGGGGGGCGAGTGGGGCCAACGTCCTGACTTTC. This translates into CASSPRGASGANVLTF.